This note documents a single TCR beta chain sequence. This clone's antigen is unknown. No base-level quality is on record; no much larger clone is a single base apart. In this study, sorted CD4+ and CD8+ T cells from the blood of healthy subjects and of severe aplastic anemia patients had their TCR repertoires deep-sequenced. Ficoll-Paque density gradient centrifugation was used to isolate peripheral blood mononuclear cells. Before DNA was extracted, CD4+ and CD8+ T cells were sorted using either FACS or magnetic beads. The CDR3 goes from the cysteine to the phenylalanine over 14 residues. Only the CDR3 part of the read is kept: 42 bases, read in frame from the first base. Based on the germline V gene (reference sequence), the CDR1 and CDR2 sequences are DFQATT and SNEGSKA. The germline V end is reduced by 6 bases and the J end by 6 bases; junction bases left unmatched: 11. TCR beta VDJ combination and CDR3 sequence profiling used genomic DNA as the template. An Illumina HiSeq 2000 was used for TCR repertoire sequencing. Processing in the source paper ran as follows. TRBV/TRBJ rearrangement plots, CDR3 size and DJ length profiles, and Simpson's diversity index were used to assess repertoires. The most abundant DNA sequence in the deep sequencing data was taken as the immunodominant clone. CDR3 amino acid sequences were screened for sharing across subjects and were compared with published repertoires and the VDJdb database. TCRdb trimmed the raw reads at Q25, called clones with MiXCR and kept productive beta chains. Every entry covers one CDR3 protein and lists the most common genes and DNA from its rows. The authors' filters were not applied to this entry. Present in this sample are under 200,000 distinct CDR3 sequences, roughly 45% of which were seen just once. The ten largest clones take up about 1.1% of the sample.

This sample was taken from a study of CD8+CD57+ T cells in acquired aplastic anemia (dated by TCRdb to the late 2010s). Background on the whole study: Extracted DNA from sorted CD4+ and CD8+ cells averaged 3.2 ug, ranging from roughly 0.17 to 27.4 ug. Mean read counts for healthy donor samples were 9 million to 10.8 million for CD4+ cells and roughly 12 million for CD8+ cells. Results the study describes overall, beyond this receptor: Fewer than 35 CD8+ CDR3 sequences were found to be shared between patients and controls, but these sequences appeared to be highly expressed in patients and within the immunodominant clones of the patients. Between patients and healthy controls, no significant difference in CD8+ Simpson's diversity was found (P=0.060).

The source of this sequence is a human donor in good health. The sample was sorted CD4+, CD8+, or CD8+CD57+ T cells (not recorded which) from PBMCs. The sequence is built from TRBV20-1 and TRBJ1-5; TRBD1 lines up with 7 middle nucleotides. Here is the DNA: TGCAGTGCCCCAGACAGGGATGTCAGTCAGCCCCAGCATTTT. It translates to CSAPDRDVSQPQHF.